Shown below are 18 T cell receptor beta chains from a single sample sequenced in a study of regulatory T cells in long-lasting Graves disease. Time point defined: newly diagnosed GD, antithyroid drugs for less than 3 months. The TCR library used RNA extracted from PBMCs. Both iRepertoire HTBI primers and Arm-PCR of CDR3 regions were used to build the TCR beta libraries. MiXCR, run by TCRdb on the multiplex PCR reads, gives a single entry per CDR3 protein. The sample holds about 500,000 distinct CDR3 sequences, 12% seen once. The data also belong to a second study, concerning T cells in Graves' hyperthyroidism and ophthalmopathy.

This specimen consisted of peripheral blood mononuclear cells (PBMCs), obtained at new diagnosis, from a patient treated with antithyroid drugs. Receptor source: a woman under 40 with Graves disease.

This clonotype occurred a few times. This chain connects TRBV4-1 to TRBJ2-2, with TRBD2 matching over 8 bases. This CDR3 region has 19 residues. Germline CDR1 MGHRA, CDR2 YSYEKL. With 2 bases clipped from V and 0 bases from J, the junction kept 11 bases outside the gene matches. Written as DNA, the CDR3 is TGCGCCAGCAGCCAATACCCCAGCGGGGGACCCGCGAACACCGGGGAGCTGTTTTTT. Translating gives CASSQYPSGGPANTGELFF.

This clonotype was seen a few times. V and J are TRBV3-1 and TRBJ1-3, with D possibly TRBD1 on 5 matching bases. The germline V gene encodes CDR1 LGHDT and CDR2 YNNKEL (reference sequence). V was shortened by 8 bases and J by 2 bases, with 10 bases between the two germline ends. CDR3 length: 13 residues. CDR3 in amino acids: CASGKQAGNTIYF. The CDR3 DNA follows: TGTGCCAGCGGAAAACAGGCTGGAAACACCATATATTTT.

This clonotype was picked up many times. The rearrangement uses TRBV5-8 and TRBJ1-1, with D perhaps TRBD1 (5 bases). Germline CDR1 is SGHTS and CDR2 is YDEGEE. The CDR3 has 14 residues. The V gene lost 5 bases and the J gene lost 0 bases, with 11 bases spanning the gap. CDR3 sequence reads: CASRAGTVNTEAFF. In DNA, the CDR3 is TGTGCCAGCAGGGCCGGGACTGTGAACACTGAAGCTTTCTTT.

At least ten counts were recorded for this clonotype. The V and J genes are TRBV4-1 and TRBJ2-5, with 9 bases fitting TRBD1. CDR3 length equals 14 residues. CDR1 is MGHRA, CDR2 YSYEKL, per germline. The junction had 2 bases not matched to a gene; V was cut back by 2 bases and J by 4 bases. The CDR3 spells CASSQRTGAETQYF. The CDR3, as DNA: TGCGCCAGCAGCCAAAGGACAGGGGCAGAGACCCAGTACTTC.

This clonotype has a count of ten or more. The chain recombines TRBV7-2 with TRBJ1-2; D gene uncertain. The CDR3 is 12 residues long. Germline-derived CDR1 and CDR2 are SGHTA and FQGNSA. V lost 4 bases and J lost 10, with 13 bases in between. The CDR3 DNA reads TGTGCCAGCAGCTACCCCGGGCAGCACTACACCTTC. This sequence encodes CASSYPGQHYTF.

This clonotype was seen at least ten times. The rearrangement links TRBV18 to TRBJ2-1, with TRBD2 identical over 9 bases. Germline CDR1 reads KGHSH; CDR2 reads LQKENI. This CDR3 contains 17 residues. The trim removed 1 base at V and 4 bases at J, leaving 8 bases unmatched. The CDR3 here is CASSPHWLAGLYNEQFF. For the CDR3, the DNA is TGTGCCAGCTCACCACACTGGCTAGCGGGACTGTACAATGAGCAGTTCTTC.

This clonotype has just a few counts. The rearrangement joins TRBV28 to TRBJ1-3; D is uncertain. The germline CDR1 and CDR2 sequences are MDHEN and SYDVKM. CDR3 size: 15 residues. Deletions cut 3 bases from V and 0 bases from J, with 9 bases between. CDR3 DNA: TGTGCCAGCAGTTTTTATGGCTCCTCTGGAAACACCATATATTTT. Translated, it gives CASSFYGSSGNTIYF.

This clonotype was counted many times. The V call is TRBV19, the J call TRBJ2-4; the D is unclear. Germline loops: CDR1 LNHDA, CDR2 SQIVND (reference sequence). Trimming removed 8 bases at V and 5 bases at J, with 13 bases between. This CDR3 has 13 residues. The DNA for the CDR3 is TGTGCCAGTGGAGAGTGGTTGGAAAACATTCAGTACTTC. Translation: CASGEWLENIQYF. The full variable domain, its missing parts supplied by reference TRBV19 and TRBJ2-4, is DGGITQSPKYLFRKEGQNVTLSCEQNLNHDAMYWYRQDPGQGLRLIYYSQIVNDFQKGDIAEGYSVSREKKESFPLTVTSAQKNPTAFYLCASGEWLENIQYFGAGTRLSVL.

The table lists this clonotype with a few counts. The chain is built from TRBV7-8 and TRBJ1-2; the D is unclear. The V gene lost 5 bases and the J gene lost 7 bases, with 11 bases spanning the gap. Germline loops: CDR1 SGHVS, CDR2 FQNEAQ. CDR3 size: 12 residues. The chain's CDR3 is CASSNLIGGYTF. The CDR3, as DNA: TGTGCCAGCAGCAATCTCATTGGTGGCTACACCTTC.

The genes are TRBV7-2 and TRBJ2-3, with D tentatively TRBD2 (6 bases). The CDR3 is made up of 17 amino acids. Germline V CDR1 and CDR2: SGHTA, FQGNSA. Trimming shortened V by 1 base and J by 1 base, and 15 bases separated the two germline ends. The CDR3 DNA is TGTGCCAGCAGCTTAGTACGCGGGGCCCTGGGCACAGATACGCAGTATTTT. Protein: CASSLVRGALGTDTQYF.

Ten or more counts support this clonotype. The DNA of the CDR3 is TGTGCCAGCAGCAACACACCCAATCGCGGAGAGACCCAGTACTTC. Its protein is CASSNTPNRGETQYF. The chain has TRBV5-6 and TRBJ2-5; no reliable D call. CDR1 and CDR2 from the germline V gene are SGHDT and YYEEEE. The V gene lost 4 bases and the J gene lost 4 bases, with 17 bases spanning the gap. The CDR3 extends over 15 amino acids.

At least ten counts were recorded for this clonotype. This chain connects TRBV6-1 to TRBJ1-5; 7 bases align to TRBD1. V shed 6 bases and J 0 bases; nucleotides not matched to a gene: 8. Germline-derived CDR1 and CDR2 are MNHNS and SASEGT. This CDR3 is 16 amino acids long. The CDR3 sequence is CASRPGQFYSNQPQHF. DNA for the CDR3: TGTGCCAGCAGACCGGGACAGTTCTATAGCAATCAGCCCCAGCATTTT.

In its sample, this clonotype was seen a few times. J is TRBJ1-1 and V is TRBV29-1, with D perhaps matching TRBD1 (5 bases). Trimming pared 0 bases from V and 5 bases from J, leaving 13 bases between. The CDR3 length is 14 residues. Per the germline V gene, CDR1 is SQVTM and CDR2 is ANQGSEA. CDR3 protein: CSVEDIGAGTEAFF. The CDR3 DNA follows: TGCAGCGTTGAAGATATAGGGGCCGGGACTGAAGCTTTCTTT.

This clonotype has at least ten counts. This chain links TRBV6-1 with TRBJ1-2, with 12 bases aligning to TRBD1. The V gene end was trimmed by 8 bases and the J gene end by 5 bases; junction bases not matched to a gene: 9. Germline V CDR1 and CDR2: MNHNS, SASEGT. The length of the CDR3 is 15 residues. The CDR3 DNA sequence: TGTGCCAGCGTACGGGACAGGGGGCTTCATTATGGCTACACCTTC. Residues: CASVRDRGLHYGYTF.

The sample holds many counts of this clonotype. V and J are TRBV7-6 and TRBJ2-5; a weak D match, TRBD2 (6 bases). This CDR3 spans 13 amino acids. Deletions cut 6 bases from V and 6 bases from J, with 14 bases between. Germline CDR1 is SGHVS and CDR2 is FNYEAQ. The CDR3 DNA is TGTGCCAGCAGGCCCGGGGCGGGGAAGACCCAGTACTTC. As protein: CASRPGAGKTQYF.

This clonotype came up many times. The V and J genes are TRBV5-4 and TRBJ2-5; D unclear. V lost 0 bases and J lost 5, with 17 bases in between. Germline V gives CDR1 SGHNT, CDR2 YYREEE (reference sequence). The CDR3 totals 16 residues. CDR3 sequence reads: CASSLGRPTSPETQYF. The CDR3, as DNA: TGTGCCAGCAGCTTGGGTCGGCCCACGTCCCCGGAGACCCAGTACTTC.

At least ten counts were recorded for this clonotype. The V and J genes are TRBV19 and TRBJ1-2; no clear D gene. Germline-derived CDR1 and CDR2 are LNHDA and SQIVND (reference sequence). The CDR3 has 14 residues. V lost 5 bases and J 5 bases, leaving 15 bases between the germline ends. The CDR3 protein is CASSPITAAYGYTF. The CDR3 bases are TGTGCCAGTAGTCCCATTACAGCGGCTTATGGCTACACCTTC.

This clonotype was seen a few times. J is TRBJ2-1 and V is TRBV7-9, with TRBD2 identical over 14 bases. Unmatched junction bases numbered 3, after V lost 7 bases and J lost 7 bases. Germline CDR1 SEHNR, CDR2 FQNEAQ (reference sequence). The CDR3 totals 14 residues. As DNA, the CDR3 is TGTGCCAGCACCCGACTAGCGGGAGGGAATGAGCAGTTCTTC. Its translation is CASTRLAGGNEQFF. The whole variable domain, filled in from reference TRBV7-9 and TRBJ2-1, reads DTGVSQNPRHKITKRGQNVTFRCDPISEHNRLYWYRQTLGQGPEFLTYFQNEAQLEKSRLLSDRFSAERPKGSFSTLEIQRTEQGDSAMYLCASTRLAGGNEQFFGPGTRLTVL.